This record covers a single TCR beta chain. This specimen belongs to a study of CD8 T cells in Susac syndrome. TCR beta sequences were obtained from blood CD8+ and CD4+ T cells. All included Susac syndrome patients satisfied recently defined diagnostic criteria for definite or probable disease. Germline CDR1 SEHNR, CDR2 FQNEAQ (reference sequence). CDR3 size: 17 residues. V was clipped by 2 bases and J by 2 bases; unmatched bases: 2. Reverse transcription of 0.5 to 1 ug RNA used random hexamers. TCRdb processed the immunoSEQ multiplex PCR reads anew with MiXCR; each CDR3 protein has one entry. The sample holds roughly 100,000 distinct CDR3 sequences; approximately 96% are singletons and the top ten take 0.55% to 0.8%.

This rearrangement joins TRBV7-9 to TRBJ2-6, with 11 bases fitting TRBD1. The material sequenced was CD8+ T cells from PBMCs. This TCR was sampled from a human donor with Susac syndrome. The CDR3 reads CASSLRTGGAGANVLTF. The CDR3 DNA follows: TGTGCCAGCAGCTTAAGGACAGGGGGCGCTGGGGCCAACGTCCTGACTTTC.